A selection of T cell receptor beta chains follows, all from one sample in a study of vaccination and CD4 T cells after COVID-19. Which antigens these TCRs recognize remains unknown. TCRdb reprocessed the PCR reads with MiXCR, giving one entry per CDR3 protein. The sample records about 14,000 distinct CDR3 sequences, approximately 24% being singletons. Sequences were derived from CD4+ T cells from blood, cultured in vitro, sampled after SARS-CoV-2 vaccination. All receptors derive from a human donor who had recovered from COVID-19. Each CDR3 is given with its conserved first and last residue. A D gene is named only where the DNA matches it firmly. The size field is filled for only some rows; it gives once, few, many or a size class.

clone size: -; V gene: TRBV18; J gene: TRBJ2-3; D gene: TRBD2; CDR3 protein: CASSQTGLAGSVTDTQYF; CDR3 DNA: TGTGCCAGCTCACAAACAGGACTAGCGGGATCAGTCACAGATACGCAGTATTTT
clone size: -; V gene: TRBV7-2; J gene: TRBJ2-4; D gene: -; CDR3 protein: CASSLRQTVNIQYF; CDR3 DNA: TGTGCCAGCAGCCTACGACAGACAGTTAACATTCAGTACTTC
clone size: few; V gene: TRBV20-1; J gene: TRBJ2-1; D gene: -; CDR3 protein: CSARDIGNEQFF; CDR3 DNA: TGCAGTGCTAGAGATATTGGCAATGAGCAGTTCTTC
clone size: few; V gene: TRBV7-9; J gene: TRBJ2-5; D gene: -; CDR3 protein: CASSPRGPWETQYF; CDR3 DNA: TGTGCCAGCAGCCCGAGGGGTCCATGGGAGACCCAGTACTTC
clone size: -; V gene: TRBV7-9; J gene: TRBJ2-3; D gene: -; CDR3 protein: CASSKESRTDTQYF; CDR3 DNA: TGTGCCAGCAGCAAGGAGTCCCGCACAGATACGCAGTATTTT
clone size: few; V gene: TRBV28; J gene: TRBJ1-6; D gene: -; CDR3 protein: CASSPPRGRWSPLHF; CDR3 DNA: TGTGCCAGCAGCCCTCCCCGGGGGCGGTGGTCACCCCTCCACTTT
clone size: few; V gene: TRBV19; J gene: TRBJ2-1; D gene: TRBD2; CDR3 protein: CASTDDGRWNEQFF; CDR3 DNA: TGTGCCAGTACAGACGACGGGAGGTGGAATGAGCAGTTCTTC
clone size: -; V gene: TRBV7-2; J gene: TRBJ2-3; D gene: TRBD2; CDR3 protein: CASSTSSGRVSGTDTQYF; CDR3 DNA: TGTGCCAGCAGCACGTCGAGCGGGAGGGTTTCGGGCACAGATACGCAGTATTTT
clone size: few; V gene: TRBV4-3; J gene: TRBJ2-7; D gene: -; CDR3 protein: CASSQEITAGSYEQYF; CDR3 DNA: TGCGCCAGCAGCCAAGAAATAACGGCCGGCTCCTACGAGCAGTACTTC
clone size: few; V gene: TRBV28; J gene: TRBJ2-5; D gene: -; CDR3 protein: CASSTTGLGRVRETQYF; CDR3 DNA: TGTGCCAGCAGTACAACAGGTTTGGGTAGAGTCAGAGAGACCCAGTACTTC
clone size: few; V gene: TRBV10-1; J gene: TRBJ1-1; D gene: -; CDR3 protein: CASRTDGAFF; CDR3 DNA: TGCGCCAGCAGGACGGATGGGGCTTTCTTT
clone size: -; V gene: TRBV11-3; J gene: TRBJ2-1; D gene: -; CDR3 protein: CASSLDIGGLRNEQFF; CDR3 DNA: TGTGCCAGCAGCTTAGATATCGGGGGGCTTAGGAATGAGCAGTTCTTC
clone size: -; V gene: TRBV6-1; J gene: TRBJ2-5; D gene: -; CDR3 protein: CASAARLSGIGSEETQYF; CDR3 DNA: TGTGCCAGCGCCGCTAGACTAAGCGGTATCGGTTCTGAAGAGACCCAGTACTTC
clone size: few; V gene: TRBV2; J gene: TRBJ1-5; D gene: TRBD1; CDR3 protein: CATSREQGNNQPQHF; CDR3 DNA: TGTGCCACCTCCCGGGAACAGGGGAACAATCAGCCCCAGCATTTT
clone size: few; V gene: TRBV7-2; J gene: TRBJ2-1; D gene: -; CDR3 protein: CASSQGPLNEQFF; CDR3 DNA: TGTGCCAGCAGTCAGGGACCCTTGAATGAGCAGTTCTTC
clone size: -; V gene: TRBV27; J gene: TRBJ2-7; D gene: -; CDR3 protein: CASSFSRSGSYEQYF; CDR3 DNA: TGTGCCAGCAGTTTTAGTAGGAGTGGCTCCTACGAGCAGTACTTC
clone size: few; V gene: TRBV6-2/TRBV6-3; J gene: TRBJ2-3; D gene: -; CDR3 protein: CASSYAVRRVGGTDTQYF; CDR3 DNA: TGTGCCAGCAGTTACGCGGTCCGACGGGTCGGTGGCACAGATACGCAGTATTTT